Shown below are 16 T cell receptor beta chains from a single sample sequenced in a study of cytomegalovirus exposure and HLA in healthy donors (dated by TCRdb to the late 2010s). Library method: the immunoSEQ multiplex PCR assay. Sourced from immuneACCESS, this table was stored by TCRdb with only in-frame sequences that have V and J called. A share of the clones is absent; for the studies checked, an unresolved V gene accounts for under half, and the remainder has no known explanation. The sample has over 200,000 clones on record, roughly 84% of them singletons. Clones ranked in the top ten supply roughly an eighth of the sample. The material sequenced was PBMCs. The source is a woman aged 30 to 39 in good health and CMV-seropositive.

The CDR3 DNA sequence: TGCAGCGTTGAGAGAGCGGCTAACACCGGGGAGCTGTTTTTT. Protein sequence: CSVERAANTGELFF. This sequence joins TRBV29-1 and TRBJ2-2, with D possibly being TRBD2 (5 bases). This CDR3 is 14 amino acids long. CDR1 is SQVTM and CDR2 is ANQGSEA in the germline V gene. The V gene lost 3 bases and the J gene lost 2 bases, with 10 bases spanning the gap.

This clone is a singleton in its sample. The rearrangement links TRBV11-2 to TRBJ2-1, with 9 bases matching TRBD2. After removal of 4 bases from V and 8 bases from J, the junction contained 9 bases not matched to a gene. Germline V CDR1 and CDR2: SGHAT, FQNNGV. The CDR3 runs 15 residues. The CDR3: CASSSELAGSYEQFF. CDR3 bases: TGTGCCAGCAGCTCGGAACTAGCGGGTTCGTATGAGCAGTTCTTC.

This sequence joins TRBV6-5 and TRBJ1-1; possibly TRBD1 for D (5 bases). Deletions cut 5 bases from V and 1 base from J, with 14 bases between. This CDR3 comprises 15 residues. The germline V gene has CDR1 MNHEY and CDR2 SVGAGI. CDR3 nucleotide sequence: TGTGCCAGCAGTCCTTACCGGGGGAAGAACACTGAAGCTTTCTTT. This encodes CASSPYRGKNTEAFF.

CDR3 DNA sequence: TGTGCCTCCACAGGGGGCGCGGACACCGGGGAGCTGTTTTTT. Translated: CASTGGADTGELFF. The gene calls are TRBV10-3 and TRBJ2-2, with 9 nucleotides matching TRBD1. Trimming cost V 11 bases and J 3 bases; bases outside gene matches: 7. The germline gives CDR1 ENHRY, CDR2 SYGVKD. The CDR3 is made up of 14 amino acids.

The chain links TRBV5-1 to TRBJ2-1; 9 nucleotides line up with TRBD1. V shed 4 bases and J 7 bases; nucleotides not matched to a gene: 9. The CDR3 spans 15 residues. Germline loops: CDR1 SGHRS, CDR2 YFSETQ. Here the CDR3 reads CASSPWDREYNEQFF. The CDR3 nucleotides are TGCGCCAGCAGCCCGTGGGACAGGGAGTATAATGAGCAGTTCTTC.

The chain employs TRBV10-3 and TRBJ2-7; D remains unclear. V gave up 4 bases and J gave up 3 bases, with 7 bases separating them. In germline, CDR1 is ENHRY, CDR2 SYGVKD. The CDR3 sequence is 12 residues long. Written as DNA, the CDR3 is TGTGCCATCAGTGTACAGAACTACGAGCAGTACTTC. This gives the protein CAISVQNYEQYF.

The chain uses TRBV6-1 and TRBJ1-5; D remains unclear. V dropped 0 bases and J dropped 1 base, with 13 bases sitting between them. The CDR3 length is 17 residues. CDR1 is MNHNS and CDR2 is SASEGT in the germline V gene. CDR3 amino acids: CASSEARGRGSNQPQHF. The CDR3 coding sequence is TGTGCCAGCAGTGAAGCTCGTGGACGAGGGAGCAATCAGCCCCAGCATTTT.

The rearrangement joins TRBV7-9 to TRBJ2-7, with TRBD2 identical over 12 bases. CDR1 is SEHNR and CDR2 is FQNEAQ in the germline V gene (reference sequence). This CDR3 has 15 residues. Trimming took 5 bases from V and 4 from J; bases not matched to a gene: 6. Here the CDR3 reads CASSRPGLAGYEQYF. The CDR3 bases are TGTGCCAGCAGCCGACCGGGACTAGCGGGTTACGAGCAGTACTTC.

The chain links TRBV15 to TRBJ2-1, with 11 bases that match TRBD2. The CDR3 consists of 16 residues. Germline V CDR1 and CDR2: LNHNV, YYDKDF (reference sequence). V was clipped by 0 bases and J by 8 bases; unmatched bases: 6. CDR3 coding DNA: TGTGCCACCAGCAGAGATTTCCTAGCGGGAGGTTATGAGCAGTTCTTC. Its protein is CATSRDFLAGGYEQFF.

J is TRBJ1-1 and V is TRBV2, with D uncertain. The V and J ends lost 6 bases and 1 base respectively, with 9 bases between them. The CDR3 totals 13 residues. Germline assignment: CDR1 SNHLY and CDR2 FYNNEI. DNA of the CDR3: TGTGCCAGCAGCGCTGATTGGAACACTGAAGCTTTCTTT. Residues: CASSADWNTEAFF.

The gene calls are TRBV11-3 and TRBJ1-4, with D possibly TRBD1 on 5 matching bases. Germline CDR1 is SGHNT and CDR2 is YENEEA. CDR3 length equals 14 residues. The V and J ends lost 3 bases and 6 bases respectively, with 11 bases between them. In DNA form, the CDR3 reads TGTGCCAGCAGCTTTCGCCAAGGGGATGAAAAACTGTTTTTT. Protein product: CASSFRQGDEKLFF.

This chain's CDR3 is CASSEYRDTDTQYF. CDR3 nucleotides: TGCGCCAGCAGTGAGTACAGGGATACAGATACGCAGTATTTT. The genes are TRBV10-1 and TRBJ2-3, with a possible D match to TRBD1 (6 bases). Germline V CDR1 and CDR2: WNHNN, SYGVQD (reference sequence). The CDR3 consists of 14 residues. Trimming took 1 base from V and 3 from J, leaving 8 bases between them.

This chain connects TRBV4-1 to TRBJ2-7; D is unresolved. Trimming stripped 1 base from V and 1 base from J, with 8 bases between. Germline V lookup: CDR1 MGHRA, CDR2 YSYEKL. The CDR3 is 14 residues long. The DNA of the CDR3 is TGCGCCAGCAGCCAAGTGGACGCTTCCTACGAGCAGTACTTC. Its translation is CASSQVDASYEQYF.

This chain joins TRBV5-1 and TRBJ2-7; possible D gene TRBD1, 6 bases. The CDR3 is 15 residues long. Trimming shortened V by 2 bases and J by 5 bases, and 17 bases separated the two germline ends. Germline CDR1 is SGHRS and CDR2 is YFSETQ. The CDR3, as DNA: TGCGCCAGCAGCTTTTACCGGGACATCCCCAACGAGCAGTACTTC. Protein product: CASSFYRDIPNEQYF. Full variable domain (rest looked up from reference TRBV5-1 and TRBJ2-7): KAGVTQTPRYLIKTRGQQVTLSCSPISGHRSVSWYQQTPGQGLQFLFEYFSETQRNKGNFPGRFSGRQFSNSRSEMNVSTLELGDSALYLCASSFYRDIPNEQYFGPGTRLTVT.

The rearrangement uses TRBV2 and TRBJ1-2; D gene ambiguous. The V gene lost 7 bases and the J gene lost 4 bases, with 13 bases spanning the gap. Per germline, CDR1 SNHLY and CDR2 FYNNEI. The length of the CDR3 is 13 residues. DNA for the CDR3: TGTGCCAGCACCGCGGCCACGGTCTATGGCTACACCTTC. This codes for CASTAATVYGYTF.

The sample holds a few counts of this clone. CDR3 loop: CASSEFWGMGNQPQHF. CDR3 bases: TGTGCCAGCAGTGAATTTTGGGGAATGGGCAATCAGCCCCAGCATTTT. The rearrangement uses TRBV6-1 and TRBJ1-5, with unresolved D. V lost 2 bases and J lost 2, with 13 bases in between. Germline CDR1 MNHNS, CDR2 SASEGT. CDR3 length: 16 amino acids.